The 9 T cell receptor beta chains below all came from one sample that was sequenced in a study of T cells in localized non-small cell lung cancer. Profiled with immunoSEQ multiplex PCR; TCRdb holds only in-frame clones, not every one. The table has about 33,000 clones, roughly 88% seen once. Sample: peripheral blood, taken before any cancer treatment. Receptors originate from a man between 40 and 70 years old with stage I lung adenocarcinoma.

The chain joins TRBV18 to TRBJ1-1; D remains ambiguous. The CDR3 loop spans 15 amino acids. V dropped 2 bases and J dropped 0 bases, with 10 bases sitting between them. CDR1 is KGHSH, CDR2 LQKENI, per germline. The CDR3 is CASSPYTGMNTEAFF. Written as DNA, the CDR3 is TGTGCCAGCTCACCATATACCGGGATGAACACTGAAGCTTTCTTT.

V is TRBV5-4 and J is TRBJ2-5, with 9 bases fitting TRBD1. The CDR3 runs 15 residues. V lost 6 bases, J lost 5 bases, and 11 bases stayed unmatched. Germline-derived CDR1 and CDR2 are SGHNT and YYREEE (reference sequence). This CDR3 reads CASTAGTGIIETQYF. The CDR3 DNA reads TGTGCCAGCACGGCCGGGACAGGGATAATTGAGACCCAGTACTTC.

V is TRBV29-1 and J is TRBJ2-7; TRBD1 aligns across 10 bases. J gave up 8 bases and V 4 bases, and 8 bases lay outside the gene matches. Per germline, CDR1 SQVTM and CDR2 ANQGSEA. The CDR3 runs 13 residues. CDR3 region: CSVGDRGMVQQYF. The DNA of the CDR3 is TGCAGCGTTGGGGACAGGGGAATGGTCCAGCAGTACTTC.

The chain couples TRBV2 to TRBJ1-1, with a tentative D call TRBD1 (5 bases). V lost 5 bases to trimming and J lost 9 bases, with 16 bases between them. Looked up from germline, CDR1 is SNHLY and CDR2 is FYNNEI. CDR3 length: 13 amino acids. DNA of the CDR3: TGTGCCAGCAGTAACCTGGGGGGGAAAAAAGCTTTCTTT. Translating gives CASSNLGGKKAFF.

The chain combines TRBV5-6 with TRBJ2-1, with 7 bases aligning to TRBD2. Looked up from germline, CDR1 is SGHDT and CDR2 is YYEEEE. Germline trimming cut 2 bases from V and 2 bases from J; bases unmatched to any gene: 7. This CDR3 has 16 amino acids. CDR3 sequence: CASSFGGGRAYNEQFF. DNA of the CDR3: TGTGCCAGCAGCTTCGGTGGAGGGAGGGCCTACAATGAGCAGTTCTTC.

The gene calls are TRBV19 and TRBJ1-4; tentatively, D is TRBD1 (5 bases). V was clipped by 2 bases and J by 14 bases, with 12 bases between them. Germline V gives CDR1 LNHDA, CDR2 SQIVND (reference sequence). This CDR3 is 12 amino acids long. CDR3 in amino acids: CASSIQGFGLFF. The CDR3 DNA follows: TGTGCCAGTAGTATACAGGGTTTCGGGCTGTTTTTT.

CDR3 DNA sequence: TGTGCCTGGAGTGTACAGGGCTATGGCTACACCTTC. It codes for CAWSVQGYGYTF. The chain combines TRBV30 with TRBJ1-2; TRBD1 is a possible D gene (6 bases). CDR1 is GTSNPN, CDR2 SVGIG, per germline (reference sequence). The CDR3 contains 12 residues. Trimming removed 0 bases from V and 4 bases from J, with 6 bases in between.

The CDR3 DNA is TGTGCCAGCAGTTTATCGGGACAGTCCTACAATGAGCAGTTCTTC. Its translation: CASSLSGQSYNEQFF. The chain employs TRBV27 and TRBJ2-1, with 7 bases that match TRBD1. This CDR3 spans 15 amino acids. The germline gives CDR1 MNHEY, CDR2 SMNVEV (reference sequence). The trim removed 0 bases at V and 1 base at J, leaving 0 bases unmatched.

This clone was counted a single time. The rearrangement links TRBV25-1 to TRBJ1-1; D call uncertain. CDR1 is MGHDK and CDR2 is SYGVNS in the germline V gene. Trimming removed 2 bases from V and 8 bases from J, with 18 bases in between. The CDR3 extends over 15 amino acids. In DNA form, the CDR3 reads TGTGCCAGCAGTGAAATATATTCAGGCAGGCCCGAAGCTTTCTTT. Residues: CASSEIYSGRPEAFF.